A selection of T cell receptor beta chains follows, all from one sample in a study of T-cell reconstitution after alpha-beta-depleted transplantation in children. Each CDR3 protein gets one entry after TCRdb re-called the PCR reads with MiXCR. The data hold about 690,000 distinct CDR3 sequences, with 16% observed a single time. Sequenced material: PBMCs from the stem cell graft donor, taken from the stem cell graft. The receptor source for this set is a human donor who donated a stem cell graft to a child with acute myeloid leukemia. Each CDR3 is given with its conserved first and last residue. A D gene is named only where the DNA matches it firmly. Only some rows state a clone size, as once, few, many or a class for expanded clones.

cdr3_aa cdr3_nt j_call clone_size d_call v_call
CASHRGTVFNQPQHF TGTGCCAGCCATAGGGGGACAGTTTTCAATCAGCCCCAGCATTTT TRBJ1-5 many TRBD1 TRBV12-3/TRBV12-4
CASSQALGQTKTQYF TGTGCCAGCAGCCAGGCCTTGGGACAGACCAAGACCCAGTACTTC TRBJ2-5 few TRBD1 TRBV7-6
CASSRQISNQPQHF TGTGCCAGCAGTCGACAGATTAGCAATCAGCCCCAGCATTTT TRBJ1-5 . . TRBV28
CASIQGGLGSYNEQFF TGTGCCAGCATACAAGGGGGGTTAGGATCCTACAATGAGCAGTTCTTC TRBJ2-1 many . TRBV12-3/TRBV12-4
CASSEESQNTGELFF TGTGCCAGCAGTGAAGAGTCCCAAAACACCGGGGAGCTGTTTTTT TRBJ2-2 . . TRBV2
CASSPRRGASSIFYNEQFF TGCGCCAGCAGCCCCCGGAGGGGCGCCAGCTCCATCTTTTACAATGAGCAGTTCTTC TRBJ2-1 few . TRBV4-1
CSARDRGNTDTQYF TGCAGTGCTAGAGATCGGGGGAACACAGATACGCAGTATTTT TRBJ2-3 many . TRBV20-1
CIAASSGVETQYF TGCATCGCGGCGTCTAGCGGGGTGGAGACCCAGTACTTC TRBJ2-5 . TRBD2 TRBV29-1
CASSLGAGKGSNQPQHF TGTGCCAGCAGTTTAGGGGCAGGGAAAGGAAGCAATCAGCCCCAGCATTTT TRBJ1-5 few . TRBV12-3/TRBV12-4
CASSLNPLGGYEQFF TGTGCCAGCAGCCTCAACCCCCTGGGGGGTTATGAGCAGTTCTTC TRBJ2-1 . . TRBV12-3/TRBV12-4
CSARAEQGTGREQYF TGCAGTGCTAGAGCAGAGCAGGGTACGGGGAGGGAGCAGTACTTC TRBJ2-7 many . TRBV20-1
CSSIRGTGELFF TGCAGTAGTATCAGGGGAACCGGGGAGCTGTTTTTT TRBJ2-2 many . TRBV20-1
CASSLDRMGVLNNEQFF TGCGCCAGCAGCTTGGACAGGATGGGGGTCTTAAACAATGAGCAGTTCTTC TRBJ2-1 . . TRBV5-1
CASSLVRNEQYF TGTGCCAGCAGTTTAGTCAGAAACGAGCAGTACTTC TRBJ2-7 . . TRBV12-3/TRBV12-4
CASSLQGVGYEQYF TGTGCCAGCAGCCTACAGGGGGTCGGGTACGAGCAGTACTTC TRBJ2-7 . TRBD1 TRBV6-1
CSAPGLEYNEQFF TGCAGCGCACCGGGACTAGAATACAATGAGCAGTTCTTC TRBJ2-1 . TRBD2 TRBV29-1
CSARSSGPEGYTF TGCAGTGCCCGCTCCTCCGGGCCGGAGGGCTACACCTTC TRBJ1-2 . . TRBV20-1
CSVPTWLAGSTDTQYF TGCAGCGTCCCCACTTGGTTAGCGGGGAGCACAGATACGCAGTATTTT TRBJ2-3 few TRBD2 TRBV29-1
CASWPYRSSGTGELFF TGTGCCAGCTGGCCCTACAGGTCCTCGGGCACCGGGGAGCTGTTTTTT TRBJ2-2 . . TRBV28
CATSPNGDFSGANVLTF TGTGCCACCAGCCCCAACGGGGACTTCTCTGGGGCCAACGTCCTGACTTTC TRBJ2-6 many . TRBV15
CASSSSTGPYGYTF TGTGCCAGCAGCTCCTCGACAGGGCCCTATGGCTACACCTTC TRBJ1-2 few TRBD1 TRBV7-2
CASREGGHQPQHF TGTGCCAGCAGAGAGGGCGGCCATCAGCCCCAGCATTTT TRBJ1-5 . . TRBV28
CASSWRLAGGPGKEQYF TGCGCCAGCAGCTGGAGACTAGCGGGGGGGCCAGGGAAAGAGCAGTACTTC TRBJ2-7 . TRBD2 TRBV4-3
CASSLGGRGLNSYEQYF TGTGCCAGCAGTTTAGGCGGCAGGGGGCTTAACTCCTACGAGCAGTACTTC TRBJ2-7 many TRBD1 TRBV12-3/TRBV12-4
CASSRDSDYGYTF TGTGCCAGCAGCCGGGACAGCGACTATGGCTACACCTTC TRBJ1-2 . TRBD1 TRBV7-2
CAIRTGEQETQYF TGTGCCATCAGAACAGGGGAACAAGAGACCCAGTACTTC TRBJ2-5 many TRBD1 TRBV10-3
CSARDIGQGEFETQYF TGCAGTGCTAGAGATATCGGCCAGGGGGAGTTTGAGACCCAGTACTTC TRBJ2-5 many TRBD1 TRBV20-1
CSVLRLMNTEAFF TGCAGCGTGCTGCGACTCATGAACACTGAAGCTTTCTTT TRBJ1-1 many . TRBV29-1